Following are 26 T cell receptor beta chains from one sample sequenced in a study of T cell responses to AZD1222 COVID-19 vaccine. The repertoire was sequenced with immunoSEQ multiplex PCR; TCRdb's copy has only in-frame clones and lacks some. The data contain 83,000 or so clones, roughly 83% of them singletons. The specimen comprised peripheral blood, sampled on day 0 of AZD1222 vaccination. The receptors originated from an adult in good health.

The V gene is TRBV14, the J gene TRBJ1-2; D might be TRBD1 (6 bases). The CDR3 extends over 14 amino acids. Trimming cost V 0 bases and J 7 bases, with 12 bases left between them. Germline assignment: CDR1 SGHDN and CDR2 FVKESK. For the CDR3, the DNA is TGTGCCAGCAGCCAAGAAGAGGGGGTGGGTGGCTACACCTTC. This encodes CASSQEEGVGGYTF.

The chain carries TRBV19 and TRBJ2-6; D not resolved. This CDR3 has 12 residues. Germline V gene data show CDR1 as LNHDA and CDR2 as SQIVND (reference sequence). Trimming pared 11 bases from V and 0 bases from J, leaving 5 bases between. CDR3 amino acids: CAAASGANVLTF. CDR3 coding DNA: TGTGCCGCGGCCTCTGGGGCCAACGTCCTGACTTTC. Supplemented by reference TRBV19 and TRBJ2-6, the full variable domain reads DGGITQSPKYLFRKEGQNVTLSCEQNLNHDAMYWYRQDPGQGLRLIYYSQIVNDFQKGDIAEGYSVSREKKESFPLTVTSAQKNPTAFYLCAAASGANVLTFGAGSRLTVL.

This chain uses TRBV28 with TRBJ2-1, with D unclear. The germline V gene encodes CDR1 MDHEN and CDR2 SYDVKM. Trimming left V 10 bases short and J 7 bases short, with 14 bases between. This CDR3 is built from 12 residues. The CDR3 nucleotides are TGTGCCACCCAGTTGGTCGTAAATGAGCAGTTCTTC. It translates to CATQLVVNEQFF. Together with reference TRBV28 and TRBJ2-1, the CDR3 gives the full variable domain: DVKVTQSSRYLVKRTGEKVFLECVQDMDHENMFWYRQDPGLGLRLIYFSYDVKMKEKGDIPEGYSVSREKKERFSLILESASTNQTSMYLCATQLVVNEQFFGPGTRLTVL.

The chain carries TRBV3-1 (or the pseudogene TRBV3-2) and TRBJ2-2; D not certain. V lost 6 bases to trimming and J lost 7 bases, with 12 bases between them. The CDR3 sequence is 13 residues long. The germline V gene encodes CDR1 LGHDT and CDR2 YNNKEL (reference sequence). The DNA of the CDR3 is TGTGCCAGCAGTTACGGCCCCGTCGGGGAGCTGTTTTTT. This translates into CASSYGPVGELFF.

Here the CDR3 reads CASSSGRQGLSYEQYF. CDR3 nucleotides: TGTGCCAGCAGCTCGGGCCGACAGGGGCTCTCCTACGAGCAGTACTTC. This chain uses TRBV7-8 with TRBJ2-7; 8 bases agree with TRBD1. The junction had 8 bases not matched to a gene; V was cut back by 4 bases and J by 0 bases. Per germline, CDR1 SGHVS and CDR2 FQNEAQ. This CDR3 spans 16 amino acids.

The V call is TRBV29-1, the J call TRBJ2-1; 10 bases match TRBD2. Germline CDR1 is SQVTM and CDR2 is ANQGSEA. The CDR3 length is 16 residues. The V and J ends lost 2 bases and 1 base, in that order; junction bases with no gene match: 5. CDR3 loop: CSVESAGGRSYNEQFF. CDR3 in DNA: TGCAGCGTTGAATCAGCGGGAGGGCGTTCCTACAATGAGCAGTTCTTC.

The V call is TRBV9, the J call TRBJ1-2, with TRBD1 identical over 8 bases. Per the germline V gene, CDR1 is SGDLS and CDR2 is YYNGEE. There are 12 residues in the CDR3. The CDR3 coding sequence is TGTGTGAGGGACAGGTGGGCCTATGGCTACACCTTC. This translates into CVRDRWAYGYTF.

This chain uses TRBV19 with TRBJ1-5; 7 bases match TRBD1. The germline V gene encodes CDR1 LNHDA and CDR2 SQIVND (reference sequence). The CDR3 is 16 amino acids. The junction had 11 bases not matched to a gene; V was cut back by 6 bases and J by 3 bases. In DNA, the CDR3 is TGTGCCAGTAGGGGGGTCGGACAGGCTTACAATCAGCCCCAGCATTTT. Protein: CASRGVGQAYNQPQHF.

This rearrangement joins TRBV7-9 to TRBJ1-1; D is undetermined. Deletions cut 5 bases from V and 1 base from J, with 8 bases between. CDR3 length equals 13 residues. The V gene's germline CDR1 is SEHNR and CDR2 FQNEAQ (reference sequence). In nucleotides, the CDR3 is TGTGCCAGCAGCACATTGGGGAACACTGAAGCTTTCTTT. It translates to CASSTLGNTEAFF.

The table lists this clone with a few counts. The rearrangement uses TRBV2 and TRBJ1-5; 8 positions agree with TRBD1. After removal of 7 bases from V and 7 bases from J, the junction contained 9 bases not matched to a gene. The CDR3 extends over 14 amino acids. Germline V gene sequence: CDR1 SNHLY, CDR2 FYNNEI. CDR3 sequence (DNA): TGTGCCAGCACCCAGACAGGGGTAGGCCAGCCCCAGCATTTT. It encodes CASTQTGVGQPQHF.

The genes are TRBV19 and TRBJ1-1; possibly TRBD1 for D (6 bases). The CDR3 extends over 13 amino acids. The V gene's germline CDR1 is LNHDA and CDR2 SQIVND (reference sequence). In DNA form, the CDR3 reads TGTGTCTCGAGGTGGGGGGCTAACACTGAAGCTTTCTTT. It translates to CVSRWGANTEAFF.

This chain connects TRBV10-3 to TRBJ2-7, with a weak D call TRBD1 (5 bases). The CDR3 has 14 amino acids. V was trimmed by 0 bases and J by 3 bases, leaving 9 bases between them. Per the germline V gene, CDR1 is ENHRY and CDR2 is SYGVKD. CDR3 DNA: TGTGCCATCAGTGAGTCCGGCAGGGACTACGAGCAGTACTTC. It yields the protein CAISESGRDYEQYF.

This clone was seen only once. The V gene is TRBV27, the J gene TRBJ1-5; 9 nucleotides match TRBD1. The CDR3 runs to 18 residues. Trimming at V came to 2 bases and at J to 4 bases, leaving 12 bases not matched to a gene. The germline CDR1 and CDR2 sequences are MNHEY and SMNVEV (reference sequence). The CDR3 DNA reads as TGTGCCAGCAGTTTAAAGGGACAGGGAGGCCCAAAAAATCAGCCCCAGCATTTT. This sequence encodes CASSLKGQGGPKNQPQHF.

The chain has TRBV20-1 and TRBJ1-1; perhaps TRBD1 as D (6 bases). Germline values: CDR1 DFQATT, CDR2 SNEGSKA (reference sequence). The CDR3 runs to 11 residues. Trimming left V 7 bases short and J 6 bases short, with 12 bases between. For the CDR3, the DNA is TGCAGTGTTCAGGGGAGGGCTGAAGCTTTCTTT. Its protein is CSVQGRAEAFF.

In this sample, this clone is medium-sized. The chain couples TRBV5-1 to TRBJ1-5; no clear D. V lost 2 bases, J lost 2 bases, and 5 bases lay in between. The CDR3 totals 13 residues. Per germline, CDR1 SGHRS and CDR2 YFSETQ. The chain's CDR3 is CASSFQGNQPQHF. CDR3 nucleotides: TGCGCCAGCAGCTTCCAGGGCAATCAGCCCCAGCATTTT.

The V gene is TRBV7-3, the J gene TRBJ2-5, with TRBD2 as a possible D gene (5 bases). The CDR3 has 13 residues. From germline, CDR1 is SGHTA and CDR2 FQGTGA. Trimming left V 8 bases short and J 4 bases short, with 14 bases between. As DNA, the CDR3 is TGTGCCAGCGCGACCGGGGAGAGAGAGACCCAGTACTTC. The encoded protein is CASATGERETQYF.

Concerning this clone: One end of the junction is discordant with germline, which a read error may explain. This rearrangement joins TRBV18 to TRBJ2-3; 12 nucleotides match TRBD2. The CDR3 totals 16 residues. Germline CDR1 reads KGHSH; CDR2 reads LQKENI. The CDR3 region has the DNA TGTGCCAGCTCTCCACTAGCGGGGGGACTCACAGATACGCAGTATTTT. It is translated as CASSPLAGGLTDTQYF.

The chain's CDR3 is CASSLAPSNTEAFF. The CDR3 coding sequence is TGTGCCAGCAGCTTAGCGCCCAGCAACACTGAAGCTTTCTTT. The chain links TRBV7-8 to TRBJ1-1, with no clear D. Trimming stripped 0 bases from V and 2 bases from J, with 7 bases between. Looked up from germline, CDR1 is SGHVS and CDR2 is FQNEAQ. CDR3 length: 14 residues.

The V and J genes are TRBV18 and TRBJ1-6, with 8 positions matching TRBD1. Germline V gene data show CDR1 as KGHSH and CDR2 as LQKENI. Trimming removed 6 bases from V and 9 bases from J; junction bases left unmatched: 7. This CDR3 has 14 amino acids. CDR3 amino acids: CASSEAQGVSPLHF. The DNA of the CDR3 is TGTGCCAGCTCTGAGGCACAGGGGGTTTCACCCCTCCACTTT.

This sequence joins TRBV5-4 and TRBJ1-2, with D unresolved. This CDR3 region has 12 residues. Trimming took 4 bases from V and 6 from J, leaving 10 bases between them. Germline lookup yields CDR1 SGHNT and CDR2 YYREEE (reference sequence). This chain's CDR3 is CASSPTGNGYTF. Written as DNA, the CDR3 is TGTGCCAGCAGCCCGACTGGCAATGGCTACACCTTC.

The rearrangement joins TRBV5-8 to TRBJ1-5; D gene unclear. With 1 base removed from V and 0 bases from J, the gap between germline ends came to 11 bases. CDR1 and CDR2 (germline): SGHTS, YDEGEE. This CDR3 is built from 16 residues. The CDR3 nucleotides are TGTGCCAGCAGCTTGCCGGGCGGCTATAGCAATCAGCCCCAGCATTTT. Protein sequence: CASSLPGGYSNQPQHF.

This sequence joins TRBV7-2 and TRBJ1-1; no firm D call. Trimming stripped 5 bases from V and 0 bases from J, with 7 bases between. Germline V gene data show CDR1 as SGHTA and CDR2 as FQGNSA. The CDR3 is made up of 13 amino acids. The CDR3 DNA reads TGTGCCAGCAGCGGGGTGGTGAACACTGAAGCTTTCTTT. Encoded protein: CASSGVVNTEAFF.

The chain joins TRBV4-1 to TRBJ1-2, with 8 bases aligning to TRBD1. This CDR3 is 16 amino acids long. Germline trimming cut 1 base from V and 6 bases from J; bases unmatched to any gene: 10. Per the germline V gene, CDR1 is MGHRA and CDR2 is YSYEKL. CDR3 DNA: TGCGCCAGCAGCCAAGGAGGACAGGGTGGGACCCATGGCTACACCTTC. This gives the protein CASSQGGQGGTHGYTF.

The chain joins TRBV10-3 to TRBJ2-2, with 9 bases that match TRBD2. The V gene end was trimmed by 2 bases and the J gene end by 4 bases; junction bases not matched to a gene: 8. The CDR3 length is 17 residues. Germline V lookup: CDR1 ENHRY, CDR2 SYGVKD. This CDR3 reads CAISEPSGRSTTGELFF. The CDR3 DNA follows: TGTGCCATCAGTGAGCCCAGCGGGAGGTCGACCACCGGGGAGCTGTTTTTT.

The CDR3 nucleotides are TGTGCCTGGAGCGAAGGCAGAAGCTTAGATACGCAGTATTTT. Protein product: CAWSEGRSLDTQYF. The genes are TRBV30 and TRBJ2-3; D gene ambiguous. Germline V gene sequence: CDR1 GTSNPN, CDR2 SVGIG (reference sequence). V was pared by 3 bases and J by 5 bases, with 15 bases between. The CDR3 is made up of 14 amino acids.

This clone was seen only a few times. Other DNA sequences from this sample encode an identical CDR3 as well. The chain combines TRBV7-2 with TRBJ2-1, with D perhaps matching TRBD2 (6 bases). The CDR3 has 15 residues. V lost 5 bases and J lost 0, with 11 bases in between. The germline gives CDR1 SGHTA, CDR2 FQGNSA. The CDR3 reads CASSLGSSSYNEQFF. The DNA of the CDR3 is TGTGCCAGCAGCCTCGGGAGTAGCTCCTACAATGAGCAGTTCTTC.